Below are 5 T cell receptor beta chains sequenced from a single sample in a study of cytomegalovirus exposure and HLA in healthy donors. In the PCR, 60 Vbeta and 13 Jbeta primers were used. The data were produced by immunoSEQ multiplex PCR, yet TCRdb's version contains in-frame clones alone and is incomplete. The sample has 120,000 to 150,000 clones; roughly 85% are singletons. The sample consisted of PBMCs. Receptor source: a male donor in good health and CMV-seronegative.

As to this clone: Different DNA sequences within this sample yield the same CDR3. The chain recombines TRBV5-4 with TRBJ2-3; TRBD1 is a possible D gene (5 bases). There are 13 residues in the CDR3. V was shortened by 0 bases and J by 3 bases, with 5 bases between the two germline ends. Germline V CDR1 and CDR2: SGHNT, YYREEE (reference sequence). This CDR3 is CASSLEGTDTQYF. CDR3 nucleotides: TGTGCCAGCAGCTTGGAGGGGACAGATACGCAGTATTTT.

The chain joins TRBV7-9 to TRBJ1-3; no reliable D call. Per germline, CDR1 SEHNR and CDR2 FQNEAQ (reference sequence). The CDR3 has 16 residues. The V end was cut by 0 bases, the J end by 0 bases, with 9 bases between. For the CDR3, the DNA is TGTGCCAGCAGCTTAGCGTTCCCCGTCTCTGGAAACACCATATATTTT. This encodes CASSLAFPVSGNTIYF.

V is TRBV28 and J is TRBJ2-3; 9 bases agree with TRBD2. Per germline, CDR1 MDHEN and CDR2 SYDVKM. V lost 6 bases, J lost 2 bases, and 12 bases stayed unmatched. There are 17 residues in the CDR3. The CDR3 sequence is CASSTPLLAGTTDTQYF. CDR3 bases: TGTGCCAGCAGCACGCCTCTCCTAGCGGGGACCACAGATACGCAGTATTTT.

The chain has TRBV13 and TRBJ2-7, with TRBD1 identical over 9 bases. J lost 6 bases, V lost 4 bases, and 4 bases had no gene match. This CDR3 contains 13 residues. Germline V lookup: CDR1 PRHDT, CDR2 FYEKMQ (reference sequence). The CDR3 loop reads CASSYGTGSEQYF. For the CDR3, the DNA is TGTGCCAGCAGCTACGGGACAGGGTCCGAGCAGTACTTC.

This chain links TRBV28 with TRBJ1-6; 9 bases fit TRBD1. Trimming cost V 5 bases and J 8 bases; bases outside gene matches: 10. This CDR3 is 16 amino acids long. Germline V gives CDR1 MDHEN, CDR2 SYDVKM. Written as DNA, the CDR3 is TGTGCCAGCAGTACCTACCCGACAGGGGGGCATTCACCCCTCCACTTT. Protein product: CASSTYPTGGHSPLHF.